This T cell receptor (beta chain) came from a study of T-cell reconstitution after alpha-beta-depleted transplantation in children. General study findings and limits: TCRbeta diversity was high at day 60 in some patients (a result of surviving recipient T cells and thymic progenitors). In patients about two months after transplant, alpha-beta T cells reportedly arose from several hundred expanded graft clones.

The CDR3 runs to 14 residues. V was pared by 6 bases and J by 3 bases, with 3 bases of the junction left unmatched. CDR1 SNHLY and CDR2 FYNNEI come from the germline V gene. TCRbeta library preparation incorporated unique molecular identifiers. TCRdb independently ran MiXCR on the PCR reads; one entry per CDR3 protein. The repertoire holds some 200,000 distinct CDR3 sequences, 7.5% to 9.5% seen once, with 35% in the top ten. There are a few counts of this clonotype. The antigen is unknown. V usage is TRBV2 and J usage is TRBJ2-2, with 8 positions matching TRBD1. This specimen consisted of PBMCs, mostly from graft donor cells, obtained 360 days after TCRalphabeta/CD19-depleted stem cell transplant. This TCR was recovered from a male patient aged 2-9 years who had a stem cell transplant for acute myeloid leukemia, so the T cells may come from the graft donor. In nucleotides, the CDR3 is TGTGCCAGCAGATGGACAGGGCACACCGGGGAGCTGTTTTTT. Translating it yields CASRWTGHTGELFF.